The T cell receptor (beta chain) described here comes from a study of CD8 T cells in ankylosing spondylitis. Study outcomes and limitations: Disease-linked clones, CD8+, were relatively rare in peripheral blood. A motif of 7 to 9 highly homologous TCR beta variants was seen as apparently characteristic of ankylosing spondylitis blood.

This clonotype was seen a few times. The antigen is unknown. CDR1 and CDR2 (germline): MDHEN, SYDVKM. V trimming: 5 bases; J trimming: 3 bases; junction bases outside the gene matches: 8. The CDR3 is 15 amino acids. The TCR beta libraries were generated through quantitative 5'-RACE incorporating molecular barcodes. TCRdb re-called the 5' RACE reads with MiXCR, one entry per CDR3 protein. In the table there are approximately 35,000 distinct CDR3 sequences, approximately 15% of which are singletons. The chain has TRBV28 and TRBJ2-7; 9 bases are shared with TRBD1. Source material: blood. The sequence was obtained from a male donor with ankylosing spondylitis or in good health (not recorded which). The CDR3 spells CASSPPGTGHYEQYF. The CDR3 bases are TGTGCCAGCAGTCCCCCCGGGACAGGGCACTACGAGCAGTACTTC.